The source of this T cell receptor (beta chain) is a study of cytomegalovirus exposure and HLA in healthy donors (dated by TCRdb to the late 2010s). About the investigation overall: An earlier analysis of about 530 of the donors reported 276 Gb of sequence data and around 110 million unique TCR beta sequences obtained from roughly 170 million T cells. Approximately 300 gigabases of sequencing data and 91 million or so unique TCR sequences made up an early release that covered around 640 HLA-typed donors. Of the approximately 400 genotyped donors, 65% to 90% were placed in the genetic ancestry cluster associated with self-reported Caucasian donors. The study aimed to test whether signatures of past pathogen exposure could be identified by cataloging public T cell receptors. The study profiled the T cell repertoires of hundreds of subjects by immunosequencing and related them to cytomegalovirus serostatus. Along with the approximately 650-subject first cohort, a separate validation cohort of over 90 different subjects was used. To predict cytomegalovirus infection status, the study combined high-throughput TCR immunosequencing, statistical association of individual TCRs with disease status, and machine learning. A later analysis re-analyzed previously published TCR beta repertoires from roughly 600 donors and added high-resolution HLA genotyping to study TCR occurrence patterns. In the later analysis, no new phenotypic data were used to find candidate immune exposures; instead, reliance was placed on TCR beta sequences and their occurrence across donors. In an earlier analysis of roughly 540 of the donors, high-throughput TCR beta sequencing was used to judge whether each TCR beta V gene segment behaved as functional or pseudogenic. Donor age, sex, ethnicity and CMV serostatus were collected together with the repertoire data. In a later genetic analysis, genome-wide SNP genotypes for about 65% of the roughly 700 donors were used, and that subset was treated as a discovery cohort. All discovery cohort repertoires had been generated on a single sequencing platform. HLA typing covered class I and class II loci at four-digit resolution. The number of donors typed differed by locus, with 629-630 for A, B, C, DRB1 and DQB1, 522 for DQA1, 600 to 610 for DPA1, and some 440 for DPB1. Four to six DR-DQ haplotypes were handled as single units for association and clustering, since linkage in the cohort was strong. Among 350 to 400 genotyped donors of the cohort, an average of approximately 240,000 unique TCR beta nucleotide sequences were sequenced per donor, about a sixth of them non-productive.

Library preparation was by the immunoSEQ multiplex PCR assay. The multiplex PCR relied on a mix of 60 forward primers for TCR Vbeta segments and 13 reverse primers for TCR Jbeta segments. A multiplex PCR assay on genomic DNA amplified the CDR3 region of rearranged TCR beta genes. The amplified TCR beta libraries were sequenced on the Illumina HiSeq System as 87-base-pair reads. For the original study's pipeline: A later analysis tallied 70 million to 100 million unique TCR beta chains across the 600 to 700 repertoires, and around 12 million of those chains were shared by two or more donors. To remove PCR and sequencing errors, raw reads were error-corrected and collapsed into unique sequences using a nearest-neighbor algorithm that merged closely related sequences. CDR3 sequences were aligned to IMGT reference sequences to assign V, D and J gene segments. Each retained sequence needed at least a six-nucleotide match to both a V gene segment and a J gene segment. A rearrangement counted as productive if the CDR3 had no stop codons and remained in frame with V and J, and every other rearrangement counted as non-productive. CDR3 was defined according to IMGT convention as the region running from the second conserved V-encoded cysteine to the conserved J-encoded phenylalanine. The earlier analysis of 500 to 600 of the donors excluded sequences that lacked an unambiguous match to a single V gene segment. In an earlier analysis of several hundred of the donors, V segments were called functional above 56.7% productive rearrangements and were called segregating when the between-donor standard deviation exceeded 5%. To diagnose cytomegalovirus status from the catalog of TCR beta chain sequences, a statistical classification framework was built. In a later analysis, TCR nucleotide sequences were compared against IMGT/GENE-DB human TR gene sequences so that V and J genes could be assigned. A later analysis assigned CDR3 sequences and most-parsimonious VDJ recombination scenarios with the TCRdist pipeline. In a later analysis, each TCR beta chain was defined by its CDR3 amino acid sequence together with its V-gene family, and reads without a unique V-gene family were excluded. To address suspected cross-contamination and a sequencing artifact, a later analysis removed approximately 600 highly shared, low-generation-probability nucleotide sequences. A later analysis calculated a clonal expansion index for each public chain from normalized within-repertoire ranks of inferred template counts. In a later analysis, generation probabilities were computed with a VDJ recombination model fitted to out-of-frame rearrangements, and the resulting probabilities were checked against IGoR. Hypergeometric tests were used in a later analysis to score TCR-TCR, TCR-HLA and TCR-CMV co-occurrence, with a repertoire-size bias correction applied to the TCR pairs. To estimate false discovery rates, a later analysis permuted the HLA or CMV assignments 20 times. A later analysis grouped co-occurring TCRs with DBSCAN, adding TCRdist sequence similarity when clustering within HLA-allele-positive subsets. Repertoires with fewer than 30,000 or more than 120,000 public chains, plus five repertoires with anomalous nucleotide sharing, were excluded from co-occurrence clustering. TCRdb obtained this table from immuneACCESS and retained in-frame rearrangements with V and J assigned. These tables miss some clones; where compared with another copy, unresolved V genes account for less than half of the shortfall, and the remainder is unexplained. The V and J calls and clone size were taken over from that table, and D and trimming were inferred from the DNA. The sample table shows around 200,000 clones, and 79% are seen once. In total, the top ten clones hold about 2.5% of the sample.

Paper-wide results and their limitations: Sequencing depth was assumed to be roughly uniform across donors in the presence/absence analyses, though that assumption may not hold. Across donors, most TCR sequences were observed very rarely, whereas some public TCRs were present in many individuals. The sequencing pipeline was judged likely to have produced a cluster of highly shared sequence variants as a technical artifact. Several of the top co-occurrence clusters appeared to be linked to parvovirus B19, influenza, CMV and Epstein-Barr virus, according to a later analysis. Because the 87-base-pair reads could not distinguish some IMGT-functional V segments, including TRBV6-2 and TRBV6-3, those segments were excluded. According to a later analysis, TCR association rates differed among HLA loci, with DRB1 alleles showing the most associated TCRs and HLA-C alleles showing the fewest. In a later analysis, HLA-associated TCR beta chains were found to be more clonally expanded and to have lower generation probabilities than equally common non-associated chains. Assigning TCR associations to individual alleles was difficult when HLA alleles, especially DR and DQ, strongly co-occurred. The study listed 164 TCR beta chains as associated with cytomegalovirus. A few of the identified cytomegalovirus-associated TCR beta chains were confirmed in vitro to be specific for cytomegalovirus antigens. Linkage disequilibrium might explain the correlated functional status among segregating V segments, but an unknown experimental factor could not be excluded. CMV serostatus was the only immune exposure information available for the cohort. According to the authors, the approach could potentially be generalized to other disease states and immunological phenotypes. According to a later analysis, most CMV-associated TCR beta chains appeared to be HLA-restricted, and the HLA associations seemed to be driven largely by CMV exposure. In a later genetic analysis, fewer N-insertions in productive TCRs were reported among donors in an Asian-associated ancestry cluster than the approximately 710-donor mean. In a later genetic analysis, a missense DCLRE1C variant was associated with V-gene and J-gene trimming of TCR beta chains, and the association was replicated in an independent cohort. The classifier was reported to diagnose cytomegalovirus status with high specificity and sensitivity in both the original and validation cohorts. At a false discovery rate of 0.05, a later analysis linked about 17,000 TCR beta sequences to specific HLA alleles. Because counts were too low, approximately 15 rarely observed V segments, including chromosome 9 orphons, were excluded from the earlier analysis of fewer than 650 of the donors. In an earlier analysis of approximately 590 of the donors, most TCR beta V segments appeared in productive rearrangements about 87% or about 30% of the time, broadly matching IMGT annotations. Only TCR beta chains were sequenced in this cohort, and the absence of alpha or paired-chain data limited detectable features. Because some donors lacked HLA typing at each locus, the association tests relied only on the typed subset. A further reported finding was that TCR beta sequences accurately predicted the HLA-A and HLA-B alleles for most subjects in the first cohort.

Turning to this clone: This clone's antigen is unknown. No clone much larger than this one lies a single base away; base qualities are absent.

The cohort was made up of roughly 670 healthy bone marrow donors. Cohort members were all nominally healthy when sampled, although unrecorded immune exposures were likely present. The donor was CMV seronegative and was included in the group of about 350 seronegative cohort members. A peripheral blood sample was provided by each donor, and peripheral blood mononuclear cells were used for TCR beta sequencing. Genomic DNA was extracted from the blood cell samples with the Qiagen DNeasy Blood Extraction Kit. From cysteine to phenylalanine, the CDR3 is 16 amino acids long. Only the CDR3 part of the read is kept: 48 bases, read in frame from the first base. From a lookup of the germline V gene, CDR1 and CDR2 are LGHNA and YSLEER. V drops 0 bases and J drops 3 bases, leaving 13 bases in between.

The receptor comes from a woman aged 50 to 65 in good health and CMV-seronegative. The chain links TRBV4-3 with TRBJ2-3; tentative D gene TRBD2, with 6 bases matching. What was sequenced was PBMCs. The CDR3: CASSQDWRAKTDTQYF. The DNA is as follows: TGCGCCAGCAGCCAAGATTGGAGGGCTAAGACAGATACGCAGTATTTT.